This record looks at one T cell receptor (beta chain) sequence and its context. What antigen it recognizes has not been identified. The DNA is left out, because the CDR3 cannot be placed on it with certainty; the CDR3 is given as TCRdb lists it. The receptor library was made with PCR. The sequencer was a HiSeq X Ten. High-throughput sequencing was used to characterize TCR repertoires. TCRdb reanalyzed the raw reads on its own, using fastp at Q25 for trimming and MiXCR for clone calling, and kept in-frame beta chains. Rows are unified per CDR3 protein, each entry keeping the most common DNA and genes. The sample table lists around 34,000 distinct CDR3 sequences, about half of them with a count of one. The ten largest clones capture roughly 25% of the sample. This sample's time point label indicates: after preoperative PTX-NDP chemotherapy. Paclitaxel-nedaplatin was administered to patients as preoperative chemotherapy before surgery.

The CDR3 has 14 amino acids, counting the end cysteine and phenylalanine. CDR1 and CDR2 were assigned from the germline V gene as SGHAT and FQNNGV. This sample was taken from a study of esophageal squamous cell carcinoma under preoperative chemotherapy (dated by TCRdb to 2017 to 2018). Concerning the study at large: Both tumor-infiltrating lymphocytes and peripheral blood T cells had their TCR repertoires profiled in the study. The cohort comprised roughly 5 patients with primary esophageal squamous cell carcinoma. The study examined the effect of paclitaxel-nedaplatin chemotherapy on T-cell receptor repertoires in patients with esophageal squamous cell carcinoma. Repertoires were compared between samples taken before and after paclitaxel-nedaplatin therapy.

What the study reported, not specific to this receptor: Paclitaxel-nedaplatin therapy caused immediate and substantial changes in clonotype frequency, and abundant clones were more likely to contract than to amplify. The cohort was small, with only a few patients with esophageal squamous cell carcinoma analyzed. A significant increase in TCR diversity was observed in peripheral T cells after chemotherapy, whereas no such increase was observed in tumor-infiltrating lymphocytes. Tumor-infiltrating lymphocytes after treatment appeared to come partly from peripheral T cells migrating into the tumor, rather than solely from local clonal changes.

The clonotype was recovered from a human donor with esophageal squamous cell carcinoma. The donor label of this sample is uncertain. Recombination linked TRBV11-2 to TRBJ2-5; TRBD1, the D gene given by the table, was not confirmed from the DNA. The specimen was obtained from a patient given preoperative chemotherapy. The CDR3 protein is CAGSGGVGQGTQYF.